This T cell receptor beta chain was identified during a study of a mutant IDH1 vaccine in newly diagnosed glioma. As for the study in general: Vaccines were first given 4-6 weeks after radiotherapy alone, or with temozolomide cycles. The sex distribution of treated patients was around 60% male and about 38% female, with a mean age of roughly 40 years. Study-wide findings and caveats: Changes to the top peripheral T cell clonotypes appeared unrelated to pseudoprogression. Vaccination elicited immune responses in approximately 92% of patients.

Clones were sequenced by immunoSEQ multiplex PCR, and TCRdb holds only the in-frame ones, with some missing. The sample yields around 78,000 clones, approximately 85% seen once. V dropped 8 bases and J dropped 14; count of bases not matched to a gene: 22. The V gene's germline CDR1 is SGDLS and CDR2 YYNGEE. This CDR3 is 16 amino acids long. Documented time point: week 23, last vaccination. One vaccine dose held 300 ug of mutant IDH1 20-mer peptide and came with topical imiquimod. Comments on this clone: Its antigen is unidentified.

Source: PBMCs, taken from a glioma patient whose treatment included an IDH1 peptide vaccine. The V gene is TRBV9, the J gene TRBJ1-6, with TRBD1 matching 7 bases. This sequence was found in a man in his thirties or forties with glioma. Some clones in this sample may be carry-over from other donors' samples. CDR3 coding DNA: TGTGCCAGTGGGCAGGGACAGTCCAGAGAAAGTCAGGCCCTCCACTTT. It encodes CASGQGQSRESQALHF.